The next 22 T cell receptor beta chains were all read from a single sample in a study of cytomegalovirus exposure and HLA in healthy donors. The PCR made use of 60 Vbeta and 13 Jbeta primers. TCRdb's copy holds only in-frame clones and misses some; the assay was immunoSEQ multiplex PCR. The sample holds 96,000 or so clones. The sequenced sample was PBMCs. The origin of the receptors is a girl under 18 in good health and CMV-seropositive.

The V call is TRBV6-6, the J call TRBJ2-3; TRBD2 matches at 7 bases. CDR3 length: 14 amino acids. Unmatched junction bases numbered 5, after V lost 5 bases and J lost 3 bases. Germline assignment: CDR1 MNHNY and CDR2 SVGAGI (reference sequence). CDR3 DNA sequence: TGTGCCAGCAGTCTGGGACTACTTACAGATACGCAGTATTTT. Translating gives CASSLGLLTDTQYF.

The genes are TRBV5-5 and TRBJ1-1; the match to TRBD1 covers 7 bases. Germline loops: CDR1 SGHKS, CDR2 YYEKEE (reference sequence). This CDR3 region has 15 residues. V shed 4 bases, J shed 6 bases, and the junction held 12 bases outside the gene matches. CDR3 region: CASSPRDRVIPEAFF. The CDR3 bases are TGTGCCAGCAGCCCTAGAGACAGGGTGATTCCTGAAGCTTTCTTT.

V is TRBV11-3 and J is TRBJ2-2; TRBD1 matches 10 bases. The V gene end was trimmed by 5 bases and the J gene end by 3 bases; junction bases not matched to a gene: 6. This CDR3 contains 16 residues. CDR1 is SGHNT and CDR2 is YENEEA in the germline V gene. CDR3 in amino acids: CASSLRTGGDTGELFF. The CDR3, as DNA: TGTGCCAGCAGCCTGAGGACAGGGGGGGACACCGGGGAGCTGTTTTTT.

The gene calls are TRBV5-5 and TRBJ1-1; 8 bases fit TRBD1. Trimming at V came to 2 bases and at J to 13 bases, leaving 4 bases not matched to a gene. CDR3 length equals 11 residues. From germline, CDR1 is SGHKS and CDR2 YYEKEE (reference sequence). CDR3 protein: CASSFGQGGFF. The DNA of the CDR3 is TGTGCCAGCAGCTTTGGACAGGGTGGTTTCTTT.

This chain joins TRBV9 and TRBJ2-5; TRBD2 might be the D (7 bases). Germline V gene data show CDR1 as SGDLS and CDR2 as YYNGEE. V gave up 1 base and J gave up 1 base, with 11 bases separating them. This CDR3 has 15 amino acids. The CDR3 DNA reads TGTGCCAGCAGCGTATGGGGGGGCCTCCAAGAGACCCAGTACTTC. Residues: CASSVWGGLQETQYF. Supplemented by reference TRBV9 and TRBJ2-5, the full variable domain reads DSGVTQTPKHLITATGQRVTLRCSPRSGDLSVYWYQQSLDQGLQFLIQYYNGEERAKGNILERFSAQQFPDLHSELNLSSLELGDSALYFCASSVWGGLQETQYFGPGTRLLVL.

The V call is TRBV5-6, the J call TRBJ2-1, with D perhaps matching TRBD1 (6 bases). CDR1 is SGHDT and CDR2 is YYEEEE in the germline V gene. V lost 9 bases to trimming and J lost 4 bases, with 11 bases between them. This CDR3 comprises 12 residues. CDR3: CATTRGYNEQFF. CDR3 DNA sequence: TGTGCCACCACCAGGGGATACAATGAGCAGTTCTTC.

The chain links TRBV11-2 to TRBJ2-1; maybe TRBD1 (6 bases). Germline V gives CDR1 SGHAT, CDR2 FQNNGV. The CDR3 runs to 15 residues. Trimming removed 4 bases at V and 4 bases at J, with 14 bases between. CDR3 sequence (DNA): TGTGCCAGCAGCTATACAGGGTCAGGGTACAATGAGCAGTTCTTC. It encodes CASSYTGSGYNEQFF.

The chain couples TRBV9 to TRBJ1-1; no reliable D call. The CDR3 extends over 12 amino acids. V lost 4 bases and J 7 bases, leaving 11 bases between the germline ends. Germline CDR1 reads SGDLS; CDR2 reads YYNGEE. CDR3 sequence: CASSSTRGEAFF. CDR3 DNA sequence: TGTGCCAGCAGCTCGACCCGGGGTGAAGCTTTCTTT.

The chain has TRBV28 and TRBJ2-7, with 9 nucleotides matching TRBD2. V lost 3 bases, J lost 2 bases, and 11 bases stayed unmatched. There are 17 residues in the CDR3. Germline assignment: CDR1 MDHEN and CDR2 SYDVKM. The CDR3 DNA is TGTGCCAGCAGTTTTCCAGCGGGGGGTGAGAGAACCTACGAGCAGTACTTC. It codes for CASSFPAGGERTYEQYF.

The chain couples TRBV6-6 to TRBJ2-7; TRBD1 agrees at 8 bases. V lost 6 bases, J lost 1 base, and 5 bases stayed unmatched. The CDR3 contains 14 residues. CDR1 is MNHNY and CDR2 is SVGAGI in the germline V gene (reference sequence). The CDR3 loop is CASRTRQGSYEQYF. The CDR3 DNA is TGTGCCAGCAGAACCCGACAGGGGTCCTACGAGCAGTACTTC.

The V gene is TRBV18, the J gene TRBJ1-5; no firm D call. This CDR3 has 15 amino acids. Germline-derived CDR1 and CDR2 are KGHSH and LQKENI. V lost 4 bases and J lost 0, with 10 bases in between. Here the CDR3 DNA reads TGTGCCAGCTCACTGGCACCTTATAGCAATCAGCCCCAGCATTTT. It specifies CASSLAPYSNQPQHF.

This chain links TRBV11-3 with TRBJ1-1; D gene unclear. Germline loops: CDR1 SGHNT, CDR2 YENEEA. CDR3 length: 13 amino acids. Trimming left V 1 base short and J 4 bases short, with 7 bases between. CDR3 nucleotide sequence: TGTGCCAGCAGCTTAGGCCAGGCCACTGAAGCTTTCTTT. This translates into CASSLGQATEAFF.

The chain uses TRBV25-1 and TRBJ1-1; no clear D gene. Looked up from germline, CDR1 is MGHDK and CDR2 is SYGVNS. Deletions cut 1 base from V and 9 bases from J, with 12 bases between. The CDR3 is 13 amino acids. The CDR3, as DNA: TGTGCCAGCAGTGAATGGGGAGCCGGGAAAGCTTTCTTT. Protein product: CASSEWGAGKAFF.

The chain joins TRBV7-9 to TRBJ2-3; D unresolved. The CDR3 has 12 residues. Trimming shortened V by 7 bases and J by 6 bases, and 11 bases separated the two germline ends. The germline V gene has CDR1 SEHNR and CDR2 FQNEAQ (reference sequence). The CDR3 region has the DNA TGTGCCAGCATCTCCCCCCCCGATACGCAGTATTTT. This translates into CASISPPDTQYF.

The rearrangement joins TRBV9 to TRBJ1-3; D remains ambiguous. Trimming cost V 2 bases and J 0 bases, with 3 bases left between them. Germline loops: CDR1 SGDLS, CDR2 YYNGEE. CDR3 size: 13 residues. CDR3 bases: TGTGCCAGCAGCGTCAGCTCTGGAAACACCATATATTTT. Translating it yields CASSVSSGNTIYF.

The rearrangement links TRBV27 to TRBJ2-7; 7 positions match TRBD1. CDR1 MNHEY and CDR2 SMNVEV come from the germline V gene (reference sequence). The V segment lost 3 bases and the J segment 2 bases; nucleotides outside the gene matches: 4. This CDR3 is built from 14 residues. The CDR3, as DNA: TGTGCCAGCAGTTTCCGCCAGGGGGCCTACGAGCAGTACTTC. Residues: CASSFRQGAYEQYF.

As DNA, the CDR3 is TGTGCCAGCAGCCAGGCGGGACAGGGTACCAACGTCCTGACTTTC. Protein product: CASSQAGQGTNVLTF. J is TRBJ2-6 and V is TRBV4-2, with 9 nucleotides matching TRBD1. V shed 3 bases, J shed 8 bases, and the junction held 5 bases outside the gene matches. There are 15 residues in the CDR3. CDR1 and CDR2 from the germline V gene are LGHNA and YNFKEQ.

This chain links TRBV11-3 with TRBJ2-7; 9 bases match TRBD1. The CDR3 sequence is 19 residues long. The V gene's germline CDR1 is SGHNT and CDR2 YENEEA. With 3 bases clipped from V and 3 bases from J, the junction kept 18 bases outside the gene matches. Here the CDR3 reads CASSFPTGTGPEGCYEQYF. CDR3 DNA sequence: TGTGCCAGCAGCTTTCCGACCGGGACAGGGCCCGAGGGATGCTACGAGCAGTACTTC.

The V gene is TRBV4-1, the J gene TRBJ1-1; the match to TRBD1 covers 9 bases. From germline, CDR1 is MGHRA and CDR2 YSYEKL. This CDR3 has 14 amino acids. V lost 4 bases and J lost 5; bases outside the gene matches: 5. The CDR3 loop reads CASSLGTGKTEAFF. In DNA form, the CDR3 reads TGCGCCAGCAGCCTAGGGACAGGGAAGACTGAAGCTTTCTTT.

The chain links TRBV30 to TRBJ1-4; possibly TRBD1 for D (5 bases). Germline V gene data show CDR1 as GTSNPN and CDR2 as SVGIG (reference sequence). The CDR3 consists of 14 residues. Trimming took 0 bases from V and 7 from J, leaving 12 bases between them. The CDR3 here is CAWSVLGEGEKLFF. The CDR3 DNA sequence: TGTGCCTGGAGTGTACTAGGGGAGGGTGAAAAACTGTTTTTT. The variable domain in full, with the rest retrieved from reference TRBV30 and TRBJ1-4, is SQTIHQWPATLVQPVGSPLSLECTVEGTSNPNLYWYRQAAGRGLQLLFYSVGIGQISSEVPQNLSASRPQDRQFILSSKKLLLSDSGFYLCAWSVLGEGEKLFFGSGTQLSVL.

The rearrangement joins TRBV4-1 to TRBJ2-3; D remains unclear. Looked up from germline, CDR1 is MGHRA and CDR2 is YSYEKL. The CDR3 totals 15 residues. Trimming left V 6 bases short and J 0 bases short, with 13 bases between. The CDR3 region is CASRRLMSSTDTQYF. Written as DNA, the CDR3 is TGCGCCAGCAGGCGACTGATGTCTAGCACAGATACGCAGTATTTT.

The rearrangement uses TRBV4-3 and TRBJ1-4; D is uncertain. Trimming shortened V by 1 base and J by 0 bases, and 6 bases separated the two germline ends. The CDR3 totals 15 residues. CDR1 and CDR2 from the germline V gene are LGHNA and YSLEER. The DNA of the CDR3 is TGCGCCAGCAGCCAAGTTCTTCCAACTAATGAAAAACTGTTTTTT. This sequence encodes CASSQVLPTNEKLFF.